This TCR beta chain was profiled in a study of response to subunit inactivated influenza vaccine. Study-wide results and caveats: Authors suggested seasonal influenza vaccinations each recruit few new T cells.

The CDR3 is 14 amino acids. Germline V gene sequence: CDR1 SGHTA, CDR2 FQGTGA. V was clipped by 5 bases and J by 5 bases, with 12 bases between them. On this clonotype itself: Its antigen is unidentified.

TCRdb reprocessed the RT-PCR reads with MiXCR, giving one entry per CDR3 protein. The sample consists of about 780,000 distinct CDR3 sequences, about 18% of them appearing once. This clonotype originated in a man aged 50 to 59 who received an inactivated influenza vaccine. This chain joins TRBV7-3 and TRBJ2-2; D is possibly TRBD1 (6 bases). This material consisted of PBMCs from blood, taken less than 6 days after vaccination. As DNA, the CDR3 is TGTGCCAGCAGCGTAAACAGGGAAACCGGGGAGCTGTTTTTT. It translates to CASSVNRETGELFF.